These 22 T cell receptor beta chains came from one sample sequenced in a study of regulatory T cells in long-lasting Graves disease. Specified time point: newly diagnosed GD, antithyroid drugs for less than 3 months. The authors made the TCR library using RNA they extracted from PBMCs. Relying on iRepertoire HTBI primers and Arm-PCR of CDR3 regions, the team built TCR beta libraries. TCRdb independently ran MiXCR on the multiplex PCR reads; one entry per CDR3 protein. Counted here are about 500,000 distinct CDR3 sequences, about 11% occurring once; the ten biggest clones make up around 9.3%. These sequences were also reported in another study, on T cells in Graves' hyperthyroidism and ophthalmopathy.

Sample: peripheral blood mononuclear cells (PBMCs), taken at new diagnosis, from a patient treated with antithyroid drugs. These receptors were collected from a woman aged 30 to 39 with Graves disease.

This chain links TRBV7-8 with TRBJ1-4; TRBD1 matches at 9 bases. V was pared by 3 bases and J by 0 bases, with 5 bases of the junction left unmatched. CDR3 length: 17 residues. Germline V CDR1 and CDR2: SGHVS, FQNEAQ. The CDR3 nucleotides read TGTGCCAGCAGCTTGCACAGGGGGCTTGCAACTAATGAAAAACTGTTTTTT. It translates to CASSLHRGLATNEKLFF. The full variable domain, rest sourced from reference TRBV7-8 and TRBJ1-4, is GAGVSQSPRYKVAKRGQDVALRCDPISGHVSLFWYQQALGQGPEFLTYFQNEAQLDKSGLPSDRFFAERPEGSVSTLKIQRTQQEDSAVYLCASSLHRGLATNEKLFFGSGTQLSVL.

This clonotype was seen at least ten times. The chain employs TRBV10-3 and TRBJ2-7; unclear D gene. Per the germline V gene, CDR1 is ENHRY and CDR2 is SYGVKD. This CDR3 has 15 amino acids. V was shortened by 6 bases and J by 7 bases, with 22 bases between the two germline ends. This chain's CDR3 is CAISPLGGDFGEQYF. In DNA, the CDR3 is TGTGCCATCAGCCCCCTAGGTGGGGATTTTGGGGAGCAGTACTTC.

This clonotype was found many times. The V call is TRBV27, the J call TRBJ2-1; 11 bases line up with TRBD2. J was trimmed by 8 bases and V by 4 bases; bases with no gene match: 16. There are 18 residues in the CDR3. CDR1 and CDR2 from the germline V gene are MNHEY and SMNVEV (reference sequence). CDR3 sequence: CASSWIPPPSGRWYEQFF. In DNA form, the CDR3 reads TGTGCCAGCAGTTGGATCCCCCCCCCTAGCGGGAGGTGGTATGAGCAGTTCTTC.

This clonotype was found many times. This chain links TRBV7-2 with TRBJ2-7; D might be TRBD1 (6 bases). The CDR3 has 13 residues. Germline loops: CDR1 SGHTA, CDR2 FQGNSA. V was trimmed by 4 bases and J by 13 bases, leaving 20 bases between them. CDR3 loop: CASSSVTGGRPYF. Here the CDR3 DNA reads TGTGCCAGCAGCTCAGTGACAGGAGGTAGGCCTTACTTC.

This clonotype was counted ten times or more. The chain is built from TRBV30 and TRBJ2-7, with D tentatively TRBD2 (6 bases). Per germline, CDR1 GTSNPN and CDR2 SVGIG (reference sequence). The CDR3 length is 17 residues. The ends were cut back, 3 bases at V and 5 bases at J, with 26 bases in the middle. The DNA for the CDR3 is TGTGCCTGGAGGGGGCCCAGCGTGGGAGTGGGACTCAACGAGCAGTACTTC. Its translation: CAWRGPSVGVGLNEQYF. Full variable domain (outside the CDR3, taken from reference TRBV30 and TRBJ2-7): SQTIHQWPATLVQPVGSPLSLECTVEGTSNPNLYWYRQAAGRGLQLLFYSVGIGQISSEVPQNLSASRPQDRQFILSSKKLLLSDSGFYLCAWRGPSVGVGLNEQYFGPGTRLTVT.

This chain uses TRBV7-9 with TRBJ2-1; 12 positions agree with TRBD1. Germline V gene sequence: CDR1 SEHNR, CDR2 FQNEAQ (reference sequence). The length of the CDR3 is 16 residues. The ends lost 5 bases at V and 3 bases at J; junction bases unmatched: 5. This CDR3 reads CASSPGTGGRYNEQFF. The CDR3 DNA follows: TGTGCCAGCAGCCCCGGGACAGGGGGCCGCTACAATGAGCAGTTCTTC.

The chain uses TRBV9 and TRBJ2-1; 10 bases fit TRBD1. This CDR3 has 18 amino acids. Germline values: CDR1 SGDLS, CDR2 YYNGEE. J lost 3 bases, V lost 1 base, and 10 bases had no gene match. The chain's CDR3 is CASSVPEETGGDYNEQFF. CDR3 bases: TGTGCCAGCAGCGTACCTGAAGAGACAGGGGGCGACTACAATGAGCAGTTCTTC. The full variable domain, with the rest looked up from reference TRBV9 and TRBJ2-1, is DSGVTQTPKHLITATGQRVTLRCSPRSGDLSVYWYQQSLDQGLQFLIQYYNGEERAKGNILERFSAQQFPDLHSELNLSSLELGDSALYFCASSVPEETGGDYNEQFFGPGTRLTVL.

This clonotype was observed a few times. This chain links TRBV5-4 with TRBJ2-7; 10 nucleotides agree with TRBD1. Germline assignment: CDR1 SGHNT and CDR2 YYREEE (reference sequence). The ends lost 4 bases at V and 3 bases at J; junction bases unmatched: 7. The CDR3 runs to 15 residues. CDR3 sequence: CASSSRDRGGYEQYF. In nucleotides, the CDR3 is TGTGCCAGCAGCAGCCGGGACAGGGGAGGCTACGAGCAGTACTTC.

This clonotype has a count of ten or more. The chain uses TRBV27 and TRBJ2-3, with a tentative D call TRBD2 (6 bases). This CDR3 contains 15 residues. Looked up from germline, CDR1 is MNHEY and CDR2 is SMNVEV (reference sequence). V was cut by 5 bases and J by 0 bases, with 12 bases left in between. The CDR3 DNA sequence: TGTGCCAGCAGTCCTGCTAGCGCTAGCACAGATACGCAGTATTTT. It translates to CASSPASASTDTQYF.

This clonotype was counted at least ten times. The chain couples TRBV19 to TRBJ1-1; weak D call: TRBD1 (6 bases). The CDR3 runs to 15 residues. The V end was cut by 6 bases, the J end by 5 bases, with 19 bases between. Germline V gene lookup returns CDR1 LNHDA and CDR2 SQIVND (reference sequence). CDR3 bases: TGTGCCAGTAGAAACGGGGGCGGGGGCGGAACTGAAGCTTTCTTT. It is translated as CASRNGGGGGTEAFF.

This clonotype came up a few times. The chain links TRBV15 to TRBJ2-5; D is perhaps TRBD2 (5 bases). CDR3 length equals 16 residues. Germline CDR1 and CDR2: LNHNV and YYDKDF (reference sequence). V lost 3 bases and J 0 bases, leaving 14 bases between the germline ends. The DNA of the CDR3 is TGTGCCACCAGCAGGGGCGGGCCGATGTACCAAGAGACCCAGTACTTC. The encoded protein is CATSRGGPMYQETQYF.

This clonotype was counted a few times. This chain uses TRBV6-2 or TRBV6-3 with TRBJ2-1; 7 positions agree with TRBD2. Germline CDR1 and CDR2: MNHEY and SVGEGT. V was pared by 3 bases and J by 15 bases, with 8 bases of the junction left unmatched. There are 12 residues in the CDR3. CDR3: CASSYAGTMGFF. CDR3 DNA sequence: TGTGCCAGCAGTTATGCGGGGACTATGGGGTTCTTC.

This clonotype was detected only a few times. The CDR3 loop reads CASSSRFRRTNYNSPLHF. Here the CDR3 DNA reads TGTGCCAGCAGCTCTAGATTCAGAAGAACCAACTATAATTCACCCCTCCACTTT. V gene TRBV2 combines with J gene TRBJ1-6, with D hard to call. This CDR3 is 18 amino acids long. V gave up 6 bases and J gave up 3 bases, with 21 bases separating them. The germline CDR1 and CDR2 sequences are SNHLY and FYNNEI.

In its sample, this clonotype was seen many times. V usage is TRBV7-9 and J usage is TRBJ2-6, with D perhaps matching TRBD1 (6 bases). Trimming left V 5 bases short and J 0 bases short, with 11 bases between. CDR1 is SEHNR, CDR2 FQNEAQ, per germline (reference sequence). The CDR3 totals 16 residues. CDR3 residues: CASSDLGGSGANVLTF. Written as DNA, the CDR3 is TGTGCCAGCAGCGACCTAGGGGGCTCTGGGGCCAACGTCCTGACTTTC.

This clonotype was seen ten or more times. The CDR3 sequence: CASRGLAGAAQETQYF. DNA for the CDR3: TGTGCCAGCAGAGGACTAGCGGGAGCTGCACAAGAGACCCAGTACTTC. The V and J genes are TRBV27 and TRBJ2-5; 13 bases are a match to TRBD2. The CDR3 runs 16 residues. V shed 6 bases, J shed 2 bases, and the junction held 6 bases outside the gene matches. Germline CDR1 is MNHEY and CDR2 is SMNVEV (reference sequence).

Ten or more counts support this clonotype. The chain has TRBV27 and TRBJ1-4; possible D gene TRBD1, 5 bases. Germline loops: CDR1 MNHEY, CDR2 SMNVEV (reference sequence). The CDR3 contains 15 residues. The ends were cut back, 4 bases at V and 1 base at J, with 10 bases in the middle. In DNA form, the CDR3 reads TGTGCCAGCAGTTACAGGATTGGAACTAATGAAAAACTGTTTTTT. It translates to CASSYRIGTNEKLFF. The full variable domain, with the rest looked up from reference TRBV27 and TRBJ1-4, is EAQVTQNPRYLITVTGKKLTVTCSQNMNHEYMSWYRQDPGLGLRQIYYSMNVEVTDKGDVPEGYKVSRKEKRNFPLILESPSPNQTSLYFCASSYRIGTNEKLFFGSGTQLSVL.

The J gene is TRBJ2-5, the V gene TRBV5-5, with 8 nucleotides matching TRBD1. The CDR3 length is 16 residues. V lost 3 bases, J lost 5 bases, and 12 bases stayed unmatched. Germline-derived CDR1 and CDR2 are SGHKS and YYEKEE (reference sequence). In nucleotides, the CDR3 is TGTGCCAGCAGCTACTCGACAGGGGTAGGATGGGAGACCCAGTACTTC. Its translation is CASSYSTGVGWETQYF.

This clonotype was counted at least ten times. This chain uses TRBV9 with TRBJ1-6; D might be TRBD1 (5 bases). CDR1 is SGDLS and CDR2 is YYNGEE in the germline V gene. This CDR3 comprises 15 residues. V lost 3 bases to trimming and J lost 9 bases, with 16 bases between them. The CDR3 coding sequence is TGTGCCAGCAGCGGGAGGGTCGGGGCAGCTTCACCCCTCCACTTT. Translation gives CASSGRVGAASPLHF.

Many counts were recorded for this clonotype. The V call is TRBV9, the J call TRBJ2-1, with a possible D match to TRBD2 (6 bases). CDR1 SGDLS and CDR2 YYNGEE come from the germline V gene. This CDR3 region has 14 residues. Trimming removed 6 bases at V and 8 bases at J, with 18 bases between. CDR3 in DNA: TGTGCCAGCACTCCGAGCGGGTCGGGCCATGAGCAGTTCTTC. This codes for CASTPSGSGHEQFF.

This clonotype was picked up many times. J is TRBJ1-5 and V is TRBV6-1, with TRBD1 matching 11 bases. Germline lookup yields CDR1 MNHNS and CDR2 SASEGT. J gave up 6 bases and V 3 bases, and 4 bases lay outside the gene matches. The CDR3 sequence is 15 residues long. This CDR3 is CASSDGTGGRQPQHF. CDR3 nucleotides: TGTGCCAGCAGTGATGGGACAGGGGGACGTCAGCCCCAGCATTTT.

The V call is TRBV10-3, the J call TRBJ2-1, with D tentatively TRBD1 (6 bases). The CDR3 has 13 residues. V lost 6 bases and J 9 bases, leaving 15 bases between the germline ends. Per the germline V gene, CDR1 is ENHRY and CDR2 is SYGVKD. The CDR3 DNA sequence: TGTGCCATCAGGGCGACAGGTTTGGGTGAGCAGTTCTTC. The encoded protein is CAIRATGLGEQFF.

This clonotype was seen many times. J is TRBJ2-2 and V is TRBV11-2, with 8 nucleotides matching TRBD1. The V and J ends lost 1 base and 6 bases, in that order; junction bases with no gene match: 10. CDR1 and CDR2 from the germline V gene are SGHAT and FQNNGV. The CDR3 consists of 17 residues. Written as DNA, the CDR3 is TGTGCCAGCAGCTTAGGGTGGGAGACAGGGGTCGCCGGGGAGCTGTTTTTT. This codes for CASSLGWETGVAGELFF. The full variable domain, in which reference TRBV11-2 and TRBJ2-2 provide the parts outside the CDR3, is EAGVAQSPRYKIIEKRQSVAFWCNPISGHATLYWYQQILGQGPKLLIQFQNNGVVDDSQLPKDRFSAERLKGVDSTLKIQPAKLEDSAVYLCASSLGWETGVAGELFFGEGSRLTVL.